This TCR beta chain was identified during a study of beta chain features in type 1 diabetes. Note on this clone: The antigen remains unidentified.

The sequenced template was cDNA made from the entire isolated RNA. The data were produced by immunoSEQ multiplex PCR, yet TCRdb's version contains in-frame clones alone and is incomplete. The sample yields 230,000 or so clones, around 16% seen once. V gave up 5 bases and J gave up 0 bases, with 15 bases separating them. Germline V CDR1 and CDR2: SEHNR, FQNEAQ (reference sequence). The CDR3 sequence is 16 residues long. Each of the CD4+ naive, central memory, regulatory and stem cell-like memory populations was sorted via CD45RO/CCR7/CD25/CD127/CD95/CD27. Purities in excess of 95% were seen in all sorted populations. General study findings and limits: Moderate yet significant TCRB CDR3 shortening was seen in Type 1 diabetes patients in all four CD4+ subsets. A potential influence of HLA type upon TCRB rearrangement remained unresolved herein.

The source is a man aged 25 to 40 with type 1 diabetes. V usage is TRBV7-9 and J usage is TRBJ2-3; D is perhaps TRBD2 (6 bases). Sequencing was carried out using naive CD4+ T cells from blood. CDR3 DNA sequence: TGTGCCAGCAGCGCGGGACTGACGGGTAGCACAGATACGCAGTATTTT. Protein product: CASSAGLTGSTDTQYF. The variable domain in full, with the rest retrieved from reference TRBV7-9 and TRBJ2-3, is DTGVSQNPRHKITKRGQNVTFRCDPISEHNRLYWYRQTLGQGPEFLTYFQNEAQLEKSRLLSDRFSAERPKGSFSTLEIQRTEQGDSAMYLCASSAGLTGSTDTQYFGPGTRLTVL.